This T cell receptor (beta chain) was identified in a study of T cell changes during pregnancy in multiple sclerosis. Generated by immunoSEQ multiplex PCR, the TCRdb table keeps only in-frame clones and is missing some. Seen here are some 28,000 clones, roughly nine tenths observed once, and the top ten hold approximately 0.6%. The J segment lost 3 bases and the V segment lost 3 bases, leaving 6 bases of the junction unmatched. The CDR3 is 15 amino acids. The germline CDR1 and CDR2 sequences are SEHNR and FQNEAQ (reference sequence). The clonotype was recovered from a female donor in good health, enrolled as a control in a pregnancy study. This rearrangement joins TRBV7-9 to TRBJ1-2, with TRBD1 matching over 8 bases. This material consisted of CD4+ T cells from peripheral blood mononuclear cells, taken in the first trimester of pregnancy. The CDR3 protein is CASSLGQDPHYGYTF. The CDR3 DNA reads as TGTGCCAGCAGCTTGGGACAGGACCCCCACTATGGCTACACCTTC.